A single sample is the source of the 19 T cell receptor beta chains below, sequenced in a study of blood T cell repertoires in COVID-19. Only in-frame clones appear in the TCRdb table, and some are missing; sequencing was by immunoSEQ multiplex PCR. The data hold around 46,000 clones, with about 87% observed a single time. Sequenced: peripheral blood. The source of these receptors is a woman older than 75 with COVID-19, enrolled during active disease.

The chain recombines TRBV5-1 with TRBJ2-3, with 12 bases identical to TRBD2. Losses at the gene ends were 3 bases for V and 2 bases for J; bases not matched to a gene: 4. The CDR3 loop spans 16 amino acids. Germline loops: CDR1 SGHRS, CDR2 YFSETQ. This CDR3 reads CASSYGLAGNTDTQYF. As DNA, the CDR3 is TGCGCCAGCAGCTACGGACTAGCGGGAAACACAGATACGCAGTATTTT.

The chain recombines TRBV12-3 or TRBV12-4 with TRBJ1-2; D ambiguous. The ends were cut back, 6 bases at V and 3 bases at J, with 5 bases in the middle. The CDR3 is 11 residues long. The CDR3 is CASSEDYGYTF. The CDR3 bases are TGTGCCAGCAGCGAGGACTATGGCTACACCTTC.

This CDR3 is CATSDLVSSYNEQFF. The CDR3 nucleotides read TGTGCCACCAGTGATTTGGTTAGCTCCTACAATGAGCAGTTCTTC. The chain links TRBV24-1 to TRBJ2-1, with D hard to call. Germline V lookup: CDR1 KGHDR, CDR2 SFDVKD. This CDR3 comprises 15 residues. Trimming took off 0 bases at V and 0 bases at J, with 5 bases between the two ends.

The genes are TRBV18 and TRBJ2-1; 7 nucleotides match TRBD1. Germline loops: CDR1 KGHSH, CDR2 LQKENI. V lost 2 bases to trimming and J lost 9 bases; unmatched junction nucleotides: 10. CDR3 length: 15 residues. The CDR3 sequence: CASSPSQGVWGEQFF. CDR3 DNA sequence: TGTGCCAGCTCACCAAGCCAGGGGGTATGGGGTGAGCAGTTCTTC.

The CDR3 region is CASSLQPGGNYGYTF. As DNA, the CDR3 is TGCGCCAGCAGCTTGCAGCCAGGGGGAAACTATGGCTACACCTTC. This sequence joins TRBV5-1 and TRBJ1-2; 7 positions match TRBD1. J gave up 2 bases and V 1 base, and 5 bases lay outside the gene matches. The CDR3 sequence is 15 residues long. Per germline, CDR1 SGHRS and CDR2 YFSETQ. The full variable domain, its missing parts supplied by reference TRBV5-1 and TRBJ1-2, is KAGVTQTPRYLIKTRGQQVTLSCSPISGHRSVSWYQQTPGQGLQFLFEYFSETQRNKGNFPGRFSGRQFSNSRSEMNVSTLELGDSALYLCASSLQPGGNYGYTFGSGTRLTVV.

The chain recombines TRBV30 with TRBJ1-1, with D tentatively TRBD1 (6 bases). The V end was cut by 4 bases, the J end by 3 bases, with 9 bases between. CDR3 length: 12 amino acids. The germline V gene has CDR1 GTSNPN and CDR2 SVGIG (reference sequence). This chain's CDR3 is CAWNQGYTEAFF. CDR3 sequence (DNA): TGTGCCTGGAATCAGGGGTACACTGAAGCTTTCTTT.

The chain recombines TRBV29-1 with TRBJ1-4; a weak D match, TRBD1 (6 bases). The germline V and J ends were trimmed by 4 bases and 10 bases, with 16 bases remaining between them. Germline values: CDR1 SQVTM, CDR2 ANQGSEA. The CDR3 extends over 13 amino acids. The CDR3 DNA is TGCAGCGTTGTAGGCGGGGGCATCGGAAAACTGTTTTTT. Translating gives CSVVGGGIGKLFF.

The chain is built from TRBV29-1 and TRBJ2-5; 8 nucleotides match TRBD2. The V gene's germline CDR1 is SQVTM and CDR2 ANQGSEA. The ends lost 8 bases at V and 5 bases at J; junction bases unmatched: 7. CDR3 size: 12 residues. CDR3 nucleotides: TGCAGCCGGGGGGGACCGCGGGAGACCCAGTACTTC. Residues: CSRGGPRETQYF.

The CDR3 DNA reads TGTGCCAGCAGCCAGACCCGAGGGGGATACAATGAGCAGTTCTTC. Translation: CASSQTRGGYNEQFF. The chain is built from TRBV14 and TRBJ2-1, with TRBD1 as a possible D gene (6 bases). CDR1 SGHDN and CDR2 FVKESK come from the germline V gene. The CDR3 sequence is 15 residues long. Trimming cost V 3 bases and J 4 bases, with 13 bases left between them.

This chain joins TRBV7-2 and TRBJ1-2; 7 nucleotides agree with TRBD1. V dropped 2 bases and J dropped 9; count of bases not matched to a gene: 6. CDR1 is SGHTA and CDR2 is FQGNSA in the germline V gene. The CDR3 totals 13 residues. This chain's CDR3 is CASSLSQGVSYTF. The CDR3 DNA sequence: TGTGCCAGCAGCTTATCGCAGGGGGTAAGCTACACCTTC. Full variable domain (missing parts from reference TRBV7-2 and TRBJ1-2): GAGVSQSPSNKVTEKGKDVELRCDPISGHTALYWYRQSLGQGLEFLIYFQGNSAPDKSGLPSDRFSAERTGGSVSTLTIQRTQQEDSAVYLCASSLSQGVSYTFGSGTRLTVV.

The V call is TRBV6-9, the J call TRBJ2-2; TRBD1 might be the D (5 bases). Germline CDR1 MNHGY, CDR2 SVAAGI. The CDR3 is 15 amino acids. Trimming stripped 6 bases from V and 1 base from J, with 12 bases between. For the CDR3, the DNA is TGTGCCAGCAGAGGGGTAGAAGTGAACACCGGGGAGCTGTTTTTT. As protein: CASRGVEVNTGELFF.

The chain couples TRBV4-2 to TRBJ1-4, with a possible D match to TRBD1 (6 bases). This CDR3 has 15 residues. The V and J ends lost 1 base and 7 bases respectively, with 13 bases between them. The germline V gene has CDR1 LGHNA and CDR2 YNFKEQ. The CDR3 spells CASSQASQGTEKLFF. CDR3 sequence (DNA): TGTGCCAGCAGCCAAGCCTCGCAGGGGACTGAAAAACTGTTTTTT.

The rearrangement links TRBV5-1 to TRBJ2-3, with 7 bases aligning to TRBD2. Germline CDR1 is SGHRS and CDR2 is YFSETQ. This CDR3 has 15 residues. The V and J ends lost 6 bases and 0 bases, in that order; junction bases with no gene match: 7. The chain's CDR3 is CASKKAGRSTDTQYF. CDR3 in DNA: TGCGCCAGCAAAAAAGCGGGGAGGAGCACAGATACGCAGTATTTT.

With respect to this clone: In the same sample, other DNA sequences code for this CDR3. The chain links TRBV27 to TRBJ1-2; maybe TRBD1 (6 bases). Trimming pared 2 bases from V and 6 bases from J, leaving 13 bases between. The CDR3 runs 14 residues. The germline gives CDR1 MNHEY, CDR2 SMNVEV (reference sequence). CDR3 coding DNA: TGTGCCAGCAGTTTAGGCAGGGGCCAGGATGGCTACACCTTC. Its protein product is CASSLGRGQDGYTF.

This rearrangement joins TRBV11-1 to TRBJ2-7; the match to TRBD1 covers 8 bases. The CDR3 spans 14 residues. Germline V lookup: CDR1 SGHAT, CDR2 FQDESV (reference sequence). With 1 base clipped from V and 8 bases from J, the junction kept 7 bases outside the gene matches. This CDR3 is CASSLGRQGRKQYF. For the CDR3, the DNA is TGTGCCAGCAGCTTAGGGAGACAGGGGAGGAAGCAGTACTTC. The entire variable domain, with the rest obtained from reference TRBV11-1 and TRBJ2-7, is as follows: EAEVAQSPRYKITEKSQAVAFWCDPISGHATLYWYRQILGQGPELLVQFQDESVVDDSQLPKDRFSAERLKGVDSTLKIQPAELGDSAMYLCASSLGRQGRKQYFGPGTRLTVT.

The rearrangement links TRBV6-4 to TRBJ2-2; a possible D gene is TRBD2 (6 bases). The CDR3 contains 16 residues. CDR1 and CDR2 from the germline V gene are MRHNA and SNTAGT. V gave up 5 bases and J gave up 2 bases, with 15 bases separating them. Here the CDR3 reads CASSSSPGGNTGELFF. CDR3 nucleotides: TGTGCCAGCAGTTCTAGCCCCGGGGGAAACACCGGGGAGCTGTTTTTT.

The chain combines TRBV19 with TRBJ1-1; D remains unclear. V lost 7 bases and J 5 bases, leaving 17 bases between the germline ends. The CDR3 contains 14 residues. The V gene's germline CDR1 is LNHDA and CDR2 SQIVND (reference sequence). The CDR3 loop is CASTPVSGGTEAFF. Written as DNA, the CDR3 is TGTGCCAGTACCCCCGTCTCGGGTGGAACTGAAGCTTTCTTT.

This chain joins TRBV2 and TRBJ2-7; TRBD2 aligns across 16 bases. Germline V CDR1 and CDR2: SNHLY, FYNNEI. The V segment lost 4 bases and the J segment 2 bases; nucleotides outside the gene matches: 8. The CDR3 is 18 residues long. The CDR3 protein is CASSGPGLAGGPTYEQYF. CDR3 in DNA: TGTGCCAGCAGTGGACCGGGACTAGCGGGAGGGCCGACCTACGAGCAGTACTTC.

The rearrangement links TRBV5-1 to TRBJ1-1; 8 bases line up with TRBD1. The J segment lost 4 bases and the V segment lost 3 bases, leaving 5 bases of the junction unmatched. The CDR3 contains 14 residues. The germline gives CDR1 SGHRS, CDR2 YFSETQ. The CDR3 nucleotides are TGCGCCAGCAGCTCGACAGGGGATGTCACTGAAGCTTTCTTT. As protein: CASSSTGDVTEAFF. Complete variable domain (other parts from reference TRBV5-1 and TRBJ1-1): KAGVTQTPRYLIKTRGQQVTLSCSPISGHRSVSWYQQTPGQGLQFLFEYFSETQRNKGNFPGRFSGRQFSNSRSEMNVSTLELGDSALYLCASSSTGDVTEAFFGQGTRLTVV.